This T cell receptor (beta chain) was obtained from a study of cytomegalovirus exposure and HLA in healthy donors. Study conclusions and caveats: In vitro assays verified that a few CMV-associated chains recognized CMV antigens specifically. Evidence from a later analysis indicated that most CMV-associated TCR beta chains looked HLA-restricted. TCR beta V- and J-gene trimming, according to a later analysis, was linked to a missense DCLRE1C variant.

About this clone itself: As yet, its antigen is unknown.

CDR3 length equals 16 residues. CDR1 is MDHEN, CDR2 SYDVKM, per germline. V gave up 4 bases and J gave up 3 bases, with 15 bases separating them. PCR used 60 Vbeta primers and 13 Jbeta primers. TCRdb's copy holds only in-frame clones and misses some; the assay was immunoSEQ multiplex PCR. The sample holds about 58,000 clones. The TCR originated in a male donor in good health and CMV-seronegative. The sequencing sample was made of PBMCs. The chain recombines TRBV28 with TRBJ1-4; D ambiguous. CDR3 nucleotides: TGTGCCAGCAGTTCGGGCCTCCCGGGAGCTAATGAAAAACTGTTTTTT. Its protein product is CASSSGLPGANEKLFF.